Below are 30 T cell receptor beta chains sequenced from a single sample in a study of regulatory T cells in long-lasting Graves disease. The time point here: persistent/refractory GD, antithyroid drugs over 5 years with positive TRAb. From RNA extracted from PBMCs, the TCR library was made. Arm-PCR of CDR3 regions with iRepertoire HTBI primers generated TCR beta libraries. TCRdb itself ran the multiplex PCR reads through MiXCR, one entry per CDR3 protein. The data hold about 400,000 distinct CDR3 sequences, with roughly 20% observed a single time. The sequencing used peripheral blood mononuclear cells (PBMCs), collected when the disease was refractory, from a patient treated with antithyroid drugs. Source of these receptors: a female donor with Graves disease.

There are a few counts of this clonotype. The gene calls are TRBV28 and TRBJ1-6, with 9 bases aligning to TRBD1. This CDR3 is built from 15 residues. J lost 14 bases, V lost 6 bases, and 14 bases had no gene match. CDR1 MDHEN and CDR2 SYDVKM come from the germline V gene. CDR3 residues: CASRAGGTGSEALHF. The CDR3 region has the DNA TGTGCCAGCAGGGCCGGCGGGACAGGGAGTGAGGCCCTCCACTTT.

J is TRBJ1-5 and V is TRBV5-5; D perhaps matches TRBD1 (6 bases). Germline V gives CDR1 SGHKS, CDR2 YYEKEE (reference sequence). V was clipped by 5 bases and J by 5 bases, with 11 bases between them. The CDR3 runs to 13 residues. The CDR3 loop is CASRQGLDQPQHF. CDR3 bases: TGTGCCAGCAGACAGGGCTTGGATCAGCCCCAGCATTTT.

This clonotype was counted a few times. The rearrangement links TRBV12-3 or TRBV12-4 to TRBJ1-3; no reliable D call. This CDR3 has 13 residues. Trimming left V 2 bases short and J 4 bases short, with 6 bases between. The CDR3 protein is CASSLRWGNTIYF. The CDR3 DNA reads TGTGCCAGCAGTTTAAGGTGGGGAAACACCATATATTTT.

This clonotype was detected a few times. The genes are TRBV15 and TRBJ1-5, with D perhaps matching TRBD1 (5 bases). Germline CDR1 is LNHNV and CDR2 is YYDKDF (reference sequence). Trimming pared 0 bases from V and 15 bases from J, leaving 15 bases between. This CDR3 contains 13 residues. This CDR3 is CATSRDPLGPRHF. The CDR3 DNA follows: TGTGCCACCAGCAGAGATCCCTTGGGACCTAGGCATTTT.

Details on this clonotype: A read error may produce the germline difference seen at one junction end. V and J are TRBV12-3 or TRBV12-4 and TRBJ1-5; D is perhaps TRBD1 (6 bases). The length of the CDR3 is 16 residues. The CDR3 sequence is CANSLGLGQGNQPQHF. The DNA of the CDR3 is TGTGCCAACAGTTTAGGGCTGGGTCAGGGGAATCAGCCCCAGCATTTT.

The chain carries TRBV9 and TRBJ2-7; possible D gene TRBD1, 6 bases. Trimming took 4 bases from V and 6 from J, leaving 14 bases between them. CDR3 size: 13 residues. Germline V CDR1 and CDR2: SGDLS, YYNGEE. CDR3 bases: TGTGCCAGCAGCTCAGGGGTCGTGGGCGAGCAGTACTTC. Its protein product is CASSSGVVGEQYF.

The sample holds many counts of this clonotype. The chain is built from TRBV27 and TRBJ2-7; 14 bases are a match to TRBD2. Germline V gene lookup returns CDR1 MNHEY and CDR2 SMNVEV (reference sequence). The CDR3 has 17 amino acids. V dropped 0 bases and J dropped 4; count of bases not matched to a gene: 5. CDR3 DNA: TGTGCCAGCAGTTTATCCTACGGGACTAGCGGGAGTTACGAGCAGTACTTC. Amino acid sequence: CASSLSYGTSGSYEQYF.

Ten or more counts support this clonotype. The DNA of the CDR3 is TGTGCCAGCAGTGACCAGGGGGCGACTGAAGCTTTCTTT. It yields the protein CASSDQGATEAFF. The genes are TRBV2 and TRBJ1-1; 8 positions match TRBD1. Trimming cost V 3 bases and J 5 bases; bases outside gene matches: 2. The CDR3 sequence is 13 residues long. The germline V gene encodes CDR1 SNHLY and CDR2 FYNNEI.

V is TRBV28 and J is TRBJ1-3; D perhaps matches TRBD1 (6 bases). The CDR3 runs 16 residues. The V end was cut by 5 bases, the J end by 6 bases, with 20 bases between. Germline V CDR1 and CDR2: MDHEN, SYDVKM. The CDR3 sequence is CASSITGIPIENTIYF. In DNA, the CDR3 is TGTGCCAGCAGTATCACAGGGATTCCTATTGAAAACACCATATATTTT.

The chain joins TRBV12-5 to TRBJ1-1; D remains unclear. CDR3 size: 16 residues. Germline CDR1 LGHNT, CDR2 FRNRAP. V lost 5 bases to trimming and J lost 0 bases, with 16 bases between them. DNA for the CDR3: TGTGCTAGTGGTACAAACCTGGCCCCAATGAACACTGAAGCTTTCTTT. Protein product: CASGTNLAPMNTEAFF. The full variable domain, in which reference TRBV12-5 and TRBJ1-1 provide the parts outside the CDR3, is DARVTQTPRHKVTEMGQEVTMRCQPILGHNTVFWYRQTMMQGLELLAYFRNRAPLDDSGMPKDRFSAEMPDATLATLKIQPSEPRDSAVYFCASGTNLAPMNTEAFFGQGTRLTVV.

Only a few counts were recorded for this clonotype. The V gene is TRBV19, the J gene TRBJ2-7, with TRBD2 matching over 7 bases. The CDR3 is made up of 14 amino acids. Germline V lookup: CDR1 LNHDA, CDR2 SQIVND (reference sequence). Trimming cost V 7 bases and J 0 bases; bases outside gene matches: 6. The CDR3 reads CASKTSRNSYEQYF. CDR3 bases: TGTGCCAGTAAGACTAGCCGCAACTCCTACGAGCAGTACTTC.

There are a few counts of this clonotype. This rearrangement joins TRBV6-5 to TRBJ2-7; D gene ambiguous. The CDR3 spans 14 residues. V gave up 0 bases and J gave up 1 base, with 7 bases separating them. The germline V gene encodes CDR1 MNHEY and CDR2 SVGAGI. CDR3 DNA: TGTGCCAGCAGTTACTCGACACTTTCCTACGAGCAGTACTTC. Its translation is CASSYSTLSYEQYF.

DNA for the CDR3: TGTGCCATCAGTAGCGGGAGAGAGGATGAGCAGTTCTTC. Its protein product is CAISSGREDEQFF. The chain joins TRBV10-3 to TRBJ2-1, with 8 bases aligning to TRBD2. Per the germline V gene, CDR1 is ENHRY and CDR2 is SYGVKD. The V segment lost 5 bases and the J segment 8 bases; nucleotides outside the gene matches: 5. The CDR3 is made up of 13 amino acids.

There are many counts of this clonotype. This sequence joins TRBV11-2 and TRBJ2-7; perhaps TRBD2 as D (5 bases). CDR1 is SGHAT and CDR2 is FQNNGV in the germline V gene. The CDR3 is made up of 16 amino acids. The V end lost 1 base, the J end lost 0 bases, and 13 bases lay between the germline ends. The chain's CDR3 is CASSLVGVGDSYEQYF. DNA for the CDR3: TGTGCCAGCAGCTTAGTAGGTGTGGGAGACTCCTACGAGCAGTACTTC.

The CDR3 region is CASAPWTGGTEAFF. The CDR3 DNA sequence: TGTGCCAGCGCCCCCTGGACGGGAGGGACTGAAGCTTTCTTT. V is TRBV7-6 and J is TRBJ1-1; no reliable D call. The CDR3 has 14 residues. V was clipped by 8 bases and J by 5 bases, with 18 bases between them. Germline CDR1 and CDR2: SGHVS and FNYEAQ.

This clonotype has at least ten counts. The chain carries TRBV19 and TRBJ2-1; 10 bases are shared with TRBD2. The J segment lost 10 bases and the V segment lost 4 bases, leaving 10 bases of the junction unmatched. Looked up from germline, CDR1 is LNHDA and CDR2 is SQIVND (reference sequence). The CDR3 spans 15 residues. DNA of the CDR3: TGTGCCAGTAGTAAATCTAGCGGGAGTCGGGACGAGCAGTTCTTC. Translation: CASSKSSGSRDEQFF.

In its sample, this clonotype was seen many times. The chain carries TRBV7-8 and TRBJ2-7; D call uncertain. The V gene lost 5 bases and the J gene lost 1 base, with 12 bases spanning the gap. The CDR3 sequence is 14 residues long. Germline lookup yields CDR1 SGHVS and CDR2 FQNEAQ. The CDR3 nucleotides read TGTGCCAGCAGCCCCCGGGTCATTTCCTACGAGCAGTACTTC. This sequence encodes CASSPRVISYEQYF.

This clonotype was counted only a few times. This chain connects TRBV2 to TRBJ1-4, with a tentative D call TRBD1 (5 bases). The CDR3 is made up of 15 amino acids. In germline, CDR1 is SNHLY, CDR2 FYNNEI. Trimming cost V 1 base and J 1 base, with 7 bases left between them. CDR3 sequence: CASSEEGITNEKLFF. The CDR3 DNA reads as TGTGCCAGCAGTGAAGAGGGGATAACTAATGAAAAACTGTTTTTT.

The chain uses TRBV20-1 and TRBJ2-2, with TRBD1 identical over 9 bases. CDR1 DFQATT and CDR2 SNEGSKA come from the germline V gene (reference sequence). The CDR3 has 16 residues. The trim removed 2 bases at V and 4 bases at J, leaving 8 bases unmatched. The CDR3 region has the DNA TGCAGTGCTAGACGCGGGGGACAGGGACCCACCGGGGAGCTGTTTTTT. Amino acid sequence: CSARRGGQGPTGELFF.

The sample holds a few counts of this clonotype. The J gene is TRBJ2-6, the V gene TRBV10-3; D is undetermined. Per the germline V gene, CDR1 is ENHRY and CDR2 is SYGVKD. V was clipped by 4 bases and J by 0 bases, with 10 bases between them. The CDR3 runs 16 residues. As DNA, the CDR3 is TGTGCCATCAGTGGGCACCTCAACTCTGGGGCCAACGTCCTGACTTTC. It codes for CAISGHLNSGANVLTF.

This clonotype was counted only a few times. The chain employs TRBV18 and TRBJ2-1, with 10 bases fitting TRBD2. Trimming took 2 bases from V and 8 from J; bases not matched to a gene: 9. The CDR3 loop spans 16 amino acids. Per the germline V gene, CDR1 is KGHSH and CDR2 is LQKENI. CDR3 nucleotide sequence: TGTGCCAGCTCACCAGTGAGTAGCGGGAGGACCCATGAGCAGTTCTTC. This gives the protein CASSPVSSGRTHEQFF.

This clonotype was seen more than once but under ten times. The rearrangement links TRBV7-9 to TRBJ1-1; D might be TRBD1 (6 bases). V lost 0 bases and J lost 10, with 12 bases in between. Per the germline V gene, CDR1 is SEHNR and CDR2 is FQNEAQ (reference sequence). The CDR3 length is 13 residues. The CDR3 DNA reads TGTGCCAGCAGCTTAGCCGGGACAAAGGTAGCTTTCTTT. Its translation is CASSLAGTKVAFF. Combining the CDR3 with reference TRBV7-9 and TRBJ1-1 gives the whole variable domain DTGVSQNPRHKITKRGQNVTFRCDPISEHNRLYWYRQTLGQGPEFLTYFQNEAQLEKSRLLSDRFSAERPKGSFSTLEIQRTEQGDSAMYLCASSLAGTKVAFFGQGTRLTVV.

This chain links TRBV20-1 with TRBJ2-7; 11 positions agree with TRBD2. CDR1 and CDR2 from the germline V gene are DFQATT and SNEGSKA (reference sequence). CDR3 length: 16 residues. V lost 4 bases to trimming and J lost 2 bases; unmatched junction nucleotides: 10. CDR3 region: CSANNPGTSGTYEQYF. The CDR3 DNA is TGCAGTGCTAATAACCCCGGGACTAGCGGAACCTACGAGCAGTACTTC.

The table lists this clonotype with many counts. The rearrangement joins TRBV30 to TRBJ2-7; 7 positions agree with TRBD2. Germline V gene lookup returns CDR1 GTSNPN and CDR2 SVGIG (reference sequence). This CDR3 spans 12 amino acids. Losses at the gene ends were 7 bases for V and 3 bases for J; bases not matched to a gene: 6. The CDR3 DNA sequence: TGTGCCTTCCGGGACTATAACTACGAGCAGTACTTC. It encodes CAFRDYNYEQYF.

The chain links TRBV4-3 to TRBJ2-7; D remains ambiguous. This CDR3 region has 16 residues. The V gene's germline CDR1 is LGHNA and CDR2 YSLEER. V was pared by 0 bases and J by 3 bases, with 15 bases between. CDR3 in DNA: TGCGCCAGCAGCCAAGAGAGAGCCCTTGGATACTACGAGCAGTACTTC. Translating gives CASSQERALGYYEQYF.

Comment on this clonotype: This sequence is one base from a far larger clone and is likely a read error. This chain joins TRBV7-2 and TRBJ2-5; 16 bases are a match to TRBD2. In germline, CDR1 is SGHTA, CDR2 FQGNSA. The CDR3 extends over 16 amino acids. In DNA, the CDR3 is TGTGCCAGCAGTGGGACTAGCGGGGGGGACCAAGAGACCCGGTACTTC. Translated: CASSGTSGGDQETRYF.

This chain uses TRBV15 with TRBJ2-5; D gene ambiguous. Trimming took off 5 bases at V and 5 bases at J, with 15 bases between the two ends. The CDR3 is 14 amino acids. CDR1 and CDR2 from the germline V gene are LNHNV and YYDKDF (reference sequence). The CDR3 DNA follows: TGTGCCACCAGCCAGAGGTCCGGTCCGGAGACCCAGTACTTC. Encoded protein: CATSQRSGPETQYF. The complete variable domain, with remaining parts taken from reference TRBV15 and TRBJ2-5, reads DAMVIQNPRYQVTQFGKPVTLSCSQTLNHNVMYWYQQKSSQAPKLLFHYYDKDFNNEADTPDNFQSRRPNTSFCFLDIRSPGLGDTAMYLCATSQRSGPETQYFGPGTRLLVL.

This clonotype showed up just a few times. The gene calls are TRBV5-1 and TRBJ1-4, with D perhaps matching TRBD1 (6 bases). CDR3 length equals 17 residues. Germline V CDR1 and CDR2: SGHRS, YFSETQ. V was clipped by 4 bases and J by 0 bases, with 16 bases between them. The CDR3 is CASSRGRQDATNEKLFF. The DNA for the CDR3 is TGCGCCAGCAGCCGAGGACGACAGGATGCAACTAATGAAAAACTGTTTTTT. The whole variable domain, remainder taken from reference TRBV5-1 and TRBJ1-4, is KAGVTQTPRYLIKTRGQQVTLSCSPISGHRSVSWYQQTPGQGLQFLFEYFSETQRNKGNFPGRFSGRQFSNSRSEMNVSTLELGDSALYLCASSRGRQDATNEKLFFGSGTQLSVL.

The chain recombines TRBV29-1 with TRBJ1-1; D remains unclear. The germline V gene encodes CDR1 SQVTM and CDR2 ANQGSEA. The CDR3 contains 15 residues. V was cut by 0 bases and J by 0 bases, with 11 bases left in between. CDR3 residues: CSVEDRARLNTEAFF. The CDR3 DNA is TGCAGCGTTGAAGATCGTGCCCGGTTGAACACTGAAGCTTTCTTT.

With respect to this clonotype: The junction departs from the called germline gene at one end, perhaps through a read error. The CDR3 region is CASSLRGQSNAGELFF. The CDR3 DNA sequence: TGTGCCAGCAGCCTACGGGGACAGTCGAACGCCGGGGAGCTGTTTTTT. The chain links TRBV7-6 to TRBJ2-2, with 7 bases matching TRBD1. In germline, CDR1 is SGHVS, CDR2 FNYEAQ. The CDR3 is 16 residues long. The full variable domain, in which reference TRBV7-6 and TRBJ2-2 provide the parts outside the CDR3, is GAGVSQSPRYKVTKRGQDVALRCDPISGHVSLYWYRQALGQGPEFLTYFNYEAQQDKSGLPNDRFSAERPEGSISTLTIQRTEQRDSAMYRCASSLRGQSNAGELFFGEGSRLTVL.